These T cell receptor beta chains were read from a single sample in a study of Graves' ophthalmopathy and Graves' hyperthyroidism. TCRdb re-called the multiplex PCR reads with MiXCR, one entry per CDR3 protein. This sample carries over 650,000 distinct CDR3 sequences, over 40% of them seen once, and the ten largest clones take 3% to 4%. Sample: peripheral blood. The origin of the receptors is an adult man with Graves' ophthalmopathy. Both conserved end residues are part of each CDR3. Fields, in order: CDR3 protein, V gene, clone size, CDR3 length. Not all rows give a size; the values are once, few, many and, for expanded clones, a class.

cdr3_aa: CASSQRGDNQPQHF
v_call: TRBV6-6
clone_size: .
cdr3_length: 14

cdr3_aa: CSARVREGMYF
v_call: TRBV20-1
clone_size: .
cdr3_length: 11

cdr3_aa: CASSQGGGVSRYYEKLFF
v_call: TRBV4-2
clone_size: .
cdr3_length: 18

cdr3_aa: CASSLTSGGSYEQYF
v_call: TRBV7-2
clone_size: many
cdr3_length: 15

cdr3_aa: CASSFKGQGYTF
v_call: TRBV5-6
clone_size: few
cdr3_length: 12

cdr3_aa: CASSPSSPRAGYTF
v_call: TRBV3-1
clone_size: many
cdr3_length: 14

cdr3_aa: CSARGLNTDTQYF
v_call: TRBV20-1
clone_size: few
cdr3_length: 13

cdr3_aa: CASSRTGGGYSNQPQHF
v_call: TRBV9
clone_size: .
cdr3_length: 17

cdr3_aa: CASSRSSGSSQETQYF
v_call: TRBV14
clone_size: many
cdr3_length: 16

cdr3_aa: CSVRDPSRGNSPLHF
v_call: TRBV20-1
clone_size: .
cdr3_length: 15

cdr3_aa: CASSLDIGGTEAFF
v_call: TRBV5-5
clone_size: many
cdr3_length: 14

cdr3_aa: CASSQADSHTEAFF
v_call: TRBV3-1
clone_size: few
cdr3_length: 14

cdr3_aa: CASSDGQGGGWTQYF
v_call: TRBV5-8
clone_size: many
cdr3_length: 15

cdr3_aa: CASSLGTIGTEKLFF
v_call: TRBV7-9
clone_size: .
cdr3_length: 15

cdr3_aa: CASSLIGGGTEAFF
v_call: TRBV7-9
clone_size: once
cdr3_length: 14

cdr3_aa: CASSRWGSGSNQPQHF
v_call: TRBV2
clone_size: few
cdr3_length: 16

cdr3_aa: CASSLVGISYEQYF
v_call: TRBV7-8
clone_size: many
cdr3_length: 14

cdr3_aa: CASSSRQGSQQYF
v_call: TRBV7-9
clone_size: .
cdr3_length: 13

cdr3_aa: CASGSSMTGGAYYEQYF
v_call: TRBV12-5
clone_size: few
cdr3_length: 17

cdr3_aa: CASSEETGGSETQYF
v_call: TRBV2
clone_size: .
cdr3_length: 15

cdr3_aa: CASSLSGATSLETQYF
v_call: TRBV11-2
clone_size: many
cdr3_length: 16

cdr3_aa: CASGTGGSTDTQYF
v_call: TRBV9
clone_size: few
cdr3_length: 14

cdr3_aa: CASSLVPQETQYF
v_call: TRBV7-9
clone_size: many
cdr3_length: 13

cdr3_aa: CASSISGTVGKLFF
v_call: TRBV19
clone_size: .
cdr3_length: 14

cdr3_aa: CASSPPWDRQETQYF
v_call: TRBV18
clone_size: few
cdr3_length: 15

cdr3_aa: CASSRLAGEQEAQYF
v_call: TRBV10-3
clone_size: .
cdr3_length: 15

cdr3_aa: CSARRDLAGSTGELFF
v_call: TRBV20-1
clone_size: many
cdr3_length: 16

cdr3_aa: CASSQVVRGGAYEQYF
v_call: TRBV7-2
clone_size: few
cdr3_length: 16

cdr3_aa: CASSLATGDYGYTF
v_call: TRBV5-6
clone_size: few
cdr3_length: 14

cdr3_aa: CSAQQGTSYEQYF
v_call: TRBV20-1
clone_size: many
cdr3_length: 13

cdr3_aa: CASSLYSGDTTDTQYF
v_call: TRBV25-1
clone_size: .
cdr3_length: 16

cdr3_aa: CASSVGDGATNEKLFF
v_call: TRBV9
clone_size: many
cdr3_length: 16

cdr3_aa: CAWSATSTGYGYTF
v_call: TRBV30
clone_size: .
cdr3_length: 14

cdr3_aa: CSANPLGRGAEETQYF
v_call: TRBV20-1
clone_size: .
cdr3_length: 16

cdr3_aa: CSVAGGTIDQPQHF
v_call: TRBV29-1
clone_size: .
cdr3_length: 14

cdr3_aa: CASSPGQGLGETQYF
v_call: TRBV11-2
clone_size: many
cdr3_length: 15

cdr3_aa: CASSTNQETQYF
v_call: TRBV11-2
clone_size: many
cdr3_length: 12

cdr3_aa: CSTEEGYTF
v_call: TRBV29-1
clone_size: .
cdr3_length: 9

cdr3_aa: CARSKETANTGELFF
v_call: TRBV2
clone_size: many
cdr3_length: 15

cdr3_aa: CASSAPDRGSNQPQHF
v_call: TRBV25-1
clone_size: once
cdr3_length: 16

cdr3_aa: CASSQEPSGGEYF
v_call: TRBV4-3
clone_size: many
cdr3_length: 13

cdr3_aa: CATELGAGTPHF
v_call: TRBV12-3/TRBV12-4
clone_size: .
cdr3_length: 12

cdr3_aa: CASSVGVQSNEKLFF
v_call: TRBV9
clone_size: many
cdr3_length: 15

cdr3_aa: CASSWGDRGRGSPLHF
v_call: TRBV11-3
clone_size: .
cdr3_length: 16

cdr3_aa: CAWRLHYEQYF
v_call: TRBV30
clone_size: few
cdr3_length: 11

cdr3_aa: CASSVARDTGEQYF
v_call: TRBV9
clone_size: .
cdr3_length: 14

cdr3_aa: CAISESTGVDTQYF
v_call: TRBV10-3
clone_size: .
cdr3_length: 14

cdr3_aa: CASSSRRRPNTEAFF
v_call: TRBV7-8
clone_size: many
cdr3_length: 15

cdr3_aa: CSHKGGHTGELFF
v_call: TRBV29-1
clone_size: .
cdr3_length: 13

cdr3_aa: CASSQGQGRIQPQHF
v_call: TRBV4-1
clone_size: .
cdr3_length: 15

cdr3_aa: CASSPPRVWETQYF
v_call: TRBV7-9
clone_size: .
cdr3_length: 14

cdr3_aa: CASGTGPHYGYTF
v_call: TRBV6-5
clone_size: many
cdr3_length: 13

cdr3_aa: CASSWAKGTEAFF
v_call: TRBV6-5
clone_size: many
cdr3_length: 13

cdr3_aa: CATSHTYHAKETQYF
v_call: TRBV15
clone_size: .
cdr3_length: 15